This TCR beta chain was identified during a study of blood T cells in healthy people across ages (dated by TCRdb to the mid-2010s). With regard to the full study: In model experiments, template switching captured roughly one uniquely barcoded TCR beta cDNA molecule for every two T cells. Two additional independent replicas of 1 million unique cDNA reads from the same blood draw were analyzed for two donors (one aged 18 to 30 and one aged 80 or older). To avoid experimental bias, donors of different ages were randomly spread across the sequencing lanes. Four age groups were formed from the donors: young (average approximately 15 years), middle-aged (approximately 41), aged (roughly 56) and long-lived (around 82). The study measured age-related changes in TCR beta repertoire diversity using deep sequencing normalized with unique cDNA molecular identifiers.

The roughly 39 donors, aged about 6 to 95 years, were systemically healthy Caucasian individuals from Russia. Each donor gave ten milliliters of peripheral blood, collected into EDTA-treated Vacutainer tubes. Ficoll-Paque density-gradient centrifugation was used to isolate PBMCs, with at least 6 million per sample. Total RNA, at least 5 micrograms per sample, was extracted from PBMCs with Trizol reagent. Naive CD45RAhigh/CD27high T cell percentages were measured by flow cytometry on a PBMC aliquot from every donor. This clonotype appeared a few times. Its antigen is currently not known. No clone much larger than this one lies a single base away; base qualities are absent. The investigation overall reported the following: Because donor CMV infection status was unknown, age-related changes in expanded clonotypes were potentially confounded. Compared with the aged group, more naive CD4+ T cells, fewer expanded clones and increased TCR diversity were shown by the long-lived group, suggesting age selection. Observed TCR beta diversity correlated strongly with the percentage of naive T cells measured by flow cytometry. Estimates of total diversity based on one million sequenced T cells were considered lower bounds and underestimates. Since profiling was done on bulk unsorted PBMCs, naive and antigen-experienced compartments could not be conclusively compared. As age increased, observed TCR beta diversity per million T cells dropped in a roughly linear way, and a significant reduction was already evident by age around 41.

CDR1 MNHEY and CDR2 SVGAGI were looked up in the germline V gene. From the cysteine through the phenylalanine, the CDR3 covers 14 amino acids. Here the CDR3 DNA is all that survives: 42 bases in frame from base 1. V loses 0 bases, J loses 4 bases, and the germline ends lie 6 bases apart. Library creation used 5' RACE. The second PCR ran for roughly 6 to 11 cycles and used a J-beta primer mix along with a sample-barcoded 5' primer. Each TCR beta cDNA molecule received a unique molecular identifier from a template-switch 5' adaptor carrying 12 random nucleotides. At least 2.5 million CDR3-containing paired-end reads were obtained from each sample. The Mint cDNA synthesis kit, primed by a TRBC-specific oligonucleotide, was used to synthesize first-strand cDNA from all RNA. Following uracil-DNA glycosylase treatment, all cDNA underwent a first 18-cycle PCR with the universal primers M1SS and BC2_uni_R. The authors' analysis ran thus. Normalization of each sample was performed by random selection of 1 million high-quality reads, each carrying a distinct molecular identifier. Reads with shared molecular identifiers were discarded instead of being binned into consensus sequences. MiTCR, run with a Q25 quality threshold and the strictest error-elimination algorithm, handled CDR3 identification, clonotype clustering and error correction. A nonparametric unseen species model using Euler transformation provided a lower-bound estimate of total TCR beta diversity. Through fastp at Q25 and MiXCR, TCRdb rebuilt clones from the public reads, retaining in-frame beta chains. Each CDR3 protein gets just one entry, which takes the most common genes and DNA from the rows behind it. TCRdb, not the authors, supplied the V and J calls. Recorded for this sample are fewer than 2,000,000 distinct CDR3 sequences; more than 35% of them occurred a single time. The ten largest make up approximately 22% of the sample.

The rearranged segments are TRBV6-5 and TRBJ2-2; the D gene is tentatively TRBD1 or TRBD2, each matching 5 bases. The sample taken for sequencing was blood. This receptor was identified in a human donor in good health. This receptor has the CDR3 CASSYSGATGELFF. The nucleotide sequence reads TGTGCCAGCAGTTACTCCGGGGCCACCGGGGAGCTGTTTTTT.